This passage covers 24 T cell receptor beta chains from one sample sequenced in a study of blood T cell repertoires in COVID-19. Only in-frame clones appear in the TCRdb table, and some are missing; sequencing was by immunoSEQ multiplex PCR. The table records approximately 49,000 clones, 80% to 85% of them present only once. Sequencing was performed on peripheral blood. These receptors were taken from a human donor with acute or convalescent COVID-19. The donor label of this sample is uncertain.

This chain connects TRBV4-3 to TRBJ1-3; D is perhaps TRBD1 (6 bases). V dropped 1 base and J dropped 4 bases, with 11 bases sitting between them. Germline CDR1 LGHNA, CDR2 YSLEER. This CDR3 is built from 15 residues. Here the CDR3 DNA reads TGCGCCAGCAGCCAAGCGGGGGGCTCCGGAAACACCATATATTTT. Protein product: CASSQAGGSGNTIYF.

This clone showed up just a few times. The V call is TRBV27, the J call TRBJ2-7, with 9 positions matching TRBD1. Germline CDR1 reads MNHEY; CDR2 reads SMNVEV (reference sequence). CDR3 length: 15 residues. V shed 6 bases and J 2 bases; nucleotides not matched to a gene: 8. CDR3 in amino acids: CASRVVGTGPYEQYF. The CDR3 nucleotides are TGTGCCAGCAGAGTGGTAGGGACAGGGCCCTACGAGCAGTACTTC.

The CDR3 DNA reads TGTGCCAGTAGTCCGGACAGGGCGTCTGGAAACACCATATATTTT. As protein: CASSPDRASGNTIYF. V and J are TRBV19 and TRBJ1-3; 8 bases match TRBD1. V lost 5 bases and J lost 1; bases outside the gene matches: 4. Germline lookup yields CDR1 LNHDA and CDR2 SQIVND (reference sequence). The CDR3 is made up of 15 amino acids. Full variable domain (outside the CDR3, taken from reference TRBV19 and TRBJ1-3): DGGITQSPKYLFRKEGQNVTLSCEQNLNHDAMYWYRQDPGQGLRLIYYSQIVNDFQKGDIAEGYSVSREKKESFPLTVTSAQKNPTAFYLCASSPDRASGNTIYFGEGSWLTVV.

The chain couples TRBV19 to TRBJ1-4, with TRBD1 matching 9 bases. The length of the CDR3 is 15 residues. CDR1 and CDR2 from the germline V gene are LNHDA and SQIVND (reference sequence). V lost 5 bases and J lost 8; bases outside the gene matches: 9. CDR3 nucleotide sequence: TGTGCCAGTAGTGGCTCCGGGACAGGGAGGGAAAAACTGTTTTTT. It is translated as CASSGSGTGREKLFF.

V gene TRBV3-1 (or the pseudogene TRBV3-2) combines with J gene TRBJ2-6; TRBD2 aligns across 10 bases. V was clipped by 7 bases and J by 0 bases; unmatched bases: 6. Germline V gene data show CDR1 as LGHDT and CDR2 as YNNKEL (reference sequence). CDR3 size: 17 residues. Here the CDR3 reads CASTLAGEISGANVLTF. The CDR3 DNA follows: TGTGCCAGCACGCTAGCGGGAGAGATCTCTGGGGCCAACGTCCTGACTTTC.

This clone has more than one count but fewer than ten. This sequence joins TRBV2 and TRBJ2-6, with 9 bases matching TRBD1. The CDR3 is 15 residues long. After removal of 6 bases from V and 2 bases from J, the junction contained 2 bases not matched to a gene. Germline V gene lookup returns CDR1 SNHLY and CDR2 FYNNEI. The CDR3: CASRGQGAGANVLTF. CDR3 sequence (DNA): TGTGCCAGCAGGGGACAGGGAGCTGGGGCCAACGTCCTGACTTTC. Filled out from reference TRBV2 and TRBJ2-6, the complete variable domain reads EPEVTQTPSHQVTQMGQEVILRCVPISNHLYFYWYRQILGQKVEFLVSFYNNEISEKSEIFDDQFSVERPDGSNFTLKIRSTKLEDSAMYFCASRGQGAGANVLTFGAGSRLTVL.

Remarks on this clone: Other DNA sequences in this sample translate to the same CDR3. CDR3 sequence (DNA): TGCGCCAGCGCCCGGGACAGTCTTATGAACACTGAAGCTTTCTTT. Protein sequence: CASARDSLMNTEAFF. V usage is TRBV4-3 and J usage is TRBJ1-1, with 7 bases that match TRBD1. Trimming removed 8 bases from V and 0 bases from J; junction bases left unmatched: 9. Germline values: CDR1 LGHNA, CDR2 YSLEER. The CDR3 sequence is 15 residues long.

With respect to this clone: The junction differs from germline at one of its ends, possibly a read error. This sequence joins TRBV2 and TRBJ1-4; 7 nucleotides agree with TRBD1. CDR3 length: 15 residues. The germline V gene encodes CDR1 SNHLY and CDR2 FYNNEI. CDR3: CASREETGLGEKLFF. The CDR3 bases are TGTGCCAGCAGGGAAGAGACAGGGTTGGGTGAAAAACTGTTTTTT. The complete variable domain, with remaining parts taken from reference TRBV2 and TRBJ1-4, reads EPEVTQTPSHQVTQMGQEVILRCVPISNHLYFYWYRQILGQKVEFLVSFYNNEISEKSEIFDDQFSVERPDGSNFTLKIRSTKLEDSAMYFCASREETGLGEKLFFGSGTQLSVL.

The CDR3 DNA reads TGTGCCAGCAGTGGACAGGGGGCGCAAACTGAAGCTTTCTTT. Translated, it gives CASSGQGAQTEAFF. The V call is TRBV2, the J call TRBJ1-1; 10 nucleotides line up with TRBD1. The ends lost 4 bases at V and 5 bases at J; junction bases unmatched: 4. In germline, CDR1 is SNHLY, CDR2 FYNNEI. The CDR3 consists of 14 residues.

In nucleotides, the CDR3 is TGCGCCAGCAGCCAAGATCCAGGGGCTGGGGCCAACGTCCTGACTTTC. Translated: CASSQDPGAGANVLTF. The rearrangement uses TRBV4-3 and TRBJ2-6; a possible D gene is TRBD1 (6 bases). V was trimmed by 0 bases and J by 2 bases, leaving 8 bases between them. The germline CDR1 and CDR2 sequences are LGHNA and YSLEER. The CDR3 contains 16 residues.

The rearrangement links TRBV28 to TRBJ2-1; 8 nucleotides line up with TRBD2. V was pared by 6 bases and J by 8 bases, with 9 bases of the junction left unmatched. CDR1 and CDR2 from the germline V gene are MDHEN and SYDVKM. CDR3 size: 14 residues. Written as DNA, the CDR3 is TGTGCCAGCAGGCCCGGGGGGGGGACCTATGAGCAGTTCTTC. Protein: CASRPGGGTYEQFF.

This chain links TRBV5-6 with TRBJ2-7, with TRBD1 matching over 7 bases. CDR1 and CDR2 from the germline V gene are SGHDT and YYEEEE. V was pared by 4 bases and J by 10 bases, with 8 bases of the junction left unmatched. There are 12 residues in the CDR3. The DNA for the CDR3 is TGTGCCAGCAGCCGACAGGGTAGGAGCCAGTACTTC. Its translation: CASSRQGRSQYF.

The rearrangement joins TRBV19 to TRBJ1-2; 7 nucleotides agree with TRBD1. V shed 8 bases and J 7 bases; nucleotides not matched to a gene: 13. The germline V gene has CDR1 LNHDA and CDR2 SQIVND (reference sequence). The length of the CDR3 is 14 residues. The CDR3 protein is CASWERGQASGYTF. In DNA, the CDR3 is TGTGCCAGTTGGGAGAGGGGGCAGGCGAGTGGCTACACCTTC.

This sequence joins TRBV4-3 and TRBJ1-4; D is unresolved. V lost 2 bases to trimming and J lost 8 bases, with 15 bases between them. Germline V CDR1 and CDR2: LGHNA, YSLEER. The CDR3 spans 15 residues. This CDR3 is CASSQSTAGYEKLFF. The CDR3 region has the DNA TGCGCCAGCAGCCAATCCACCGCGGGTTACGAAAAACTGTTTTTT.

This chain links TRBV28 with TRBJ2-3, with 7 bases identical to TRBD2. There are 16 residues in the CDR3. Germline loops: CDR1 MDHEN, CDR2 SYDVKM. The V gene end was trimmed by 6 bases and the J gene end by 2 bases; junction bases not matched to a gene: 11. CDR3 residues: CASRLADSRYTDTQYF. The CDR3 region has the DNA TGTGCCAGCAGGCTAGCGGACTCCCGTTACACAGATACGCAGTATTTT.

This chain uses TRBV19 with TRBJ1-1, with no clear D. Looked up from germline, CDR1 is LNHDA and CDR2 is SQIVND (reference sequence). This CDR3 is 13 amino acids long. Trimming stripped 1 base from V and 0 bases from J, with 3 bases between. Here the CDR3 reads CASSIVVNTEAFF. The CDR3 bases are TGTGCCAGTAGTATAGTAGTGAACACTGAAGCTTTCTTT. Together with reference TRBV19 and TRBJ1-1, the CDR3 gives the full variable domain: DGGITQSPKYLFRKEGQNVTLSCEQNLNHDAMYWYRQDPGQGLRLIYYSQIVNDFQKGDIAEGYSVSREKKESFPLTVTSAQKNPTAFYLCASSIVVNTEAFFGQGTRLTVV.

V usage is TRBV5-5 and J usage is TRBJ1-1, with a possible D match to TRBD1 (5 bases). Deletions cut 5 bases from V and 1 base from J, with 18 bases between. The CDR3 has 16 residues. CDR1 SGHKS and CDR2 YYEKEE come from the germline V gene (reference sequence). The CDR3 protein is CASSTNPTTANTEAFF. For the CDR3, the DNA is TGTGCCAGCAGTACGAACCCAACGACAGCGAACACTGAAGCTTTCTTT.

In its sample, this clone was seen once. The chain links TRBV28 to TRBJ1-6, with TRBD1 identical over 8 bases. The CDR3 consists of 18 residues. Germline trimming cut 4 bases from V and 1 base from J; bases unmatched to any gene: 9. Per germline, CDR1 MDHEN and CDR2 SYDVKM. CDR3 protein: CASSSGTGAGSYNSPLHF. In DNA, the CDR3 is TGTGCCAGCAGTTCCGGGACAGGAGCAGGGTCCTATAATTCACCCCTCCACTTT.

This clone was recorded once. V and J are TRBV27 and TRBJ2-2; D remains unclear. The V and J ends lost 0 bases and 1 base respectively, with 12 bases between them. The germline gives CDR1 MNHEY, CDR2 SMNVEV (reference sequence). The CDR3 length is 17 residues. The CDR3: CASSLSLLAGNTGELFF. The CDR3 region has the DNA TGTGCCAGCAGTTTATCCCTACTTGCTGGGAACACCGGGGAGCTGTTTTTT.

The chain joins TRBV7-9 to TRBJ1-1; the D is unclear. Per germline, CDR1 SEHNR and CDR2 FQNEAQ (reference sequence). Trimming cost V 5 bases and J 3 bases, with 10 bases left between them. The CDR3 runs to 13 residues. The CDR3 region has the DNA TGTGCCAGCAGCCCCACGGGTGACACTGAAGCTTTCTTT. Protein product: CASSPTGDTEAFF.

The chain joins TRBV15 to TRBJ1-1; D remains ambiguous. CDR3 size: 14 residues. Between the trimmed V and J ends, which lost 5 bases and 0 bases, there was a span of 10 bases. From germline, CDR1 is LNHNV and CDR2 YYDKDF (reference sequence). CDR3 region: CATSPGGMNTEAFF. Here the CDR3 DNA reads TGTGCCACCAGCCCAGGAGGCATGAACACTGAAGCTTTCTTT.

The chain employs TRBV9 and TRBJ2-2, with 11 bases identical to TRBD1. Germline CDR1 and CDR2: SGDLS and YYNGEE. The CDR3 runs to 16 residues. The trim removed 4 bases at V and 3 bases at J, leaving 5 bases unmatched. CDR3 in amino acids: CASSYPDRGHTGELFF. Written as DNA, the CDR3 is TGTGCCAGCAGCTATCCGGACAGGGGGCACACCGGGGAGCTGTTTTTT. Full variable domain (missing parts from reference TRBV9 and TRBJ2-2): DSGVTQTPKHLITATGQRVTLRCSPRSGDLSVYWYQQSLDQGLQFLIQYYNGEERAKGNILERFSAQQFPDLHSELNLSSLELGDSALYFCASSYPDRGHTGELFFGEGSRLTVL.

The V and J genes are TRBV6-1 and TRBJ2-1; weak D call: TRBD1 (6 bases). Germline V gives CDR1 MNHNS, CDR2 SASEGT. The CDR3 totals 14 residues. V shed 2 bases and J shed 8 bases, with 13 bases lying between them. The CDR3 sequence: CASSERTVPDEQFF. As DNA, the CDR3 is TGTGCCAGCAGTGAAAGGACAGTTCCGGATGAGCAGTTCTTC.

V usage is TRBV27 and J usage is TRBJ2-2; 12 bases match TRBD1. The length of the CDR3 is 15 residues. The V gene's germline CDR1 is MNHEY and CDR2 SMNVEV (reference sequence). Trimming cost V 7 bases and J 3 bases; bases outside gene matches: 3. CDR3 DNA sequence: TGTGCCAGCAAAGGGACAGGGGGCCACACCGGGGAGCTGTTTTTT. Translation: CASKGTGGHTGELFF.